One sample yielded the 5 T cell receptor beta chains listed below, sequenced in a study of blood T cell repertoires in COVID-19 (dated by TCRdb to the early 2020s). The method was the immunoSEQ multiplex PCR assay. Drawn from immuneACCESS, this table holds only the in-frame rearrangements with V and J called that TCRdb kept. Clones are partly lost; checked studies trace under half to an unresolved V gene and leave the rest unexplained. The sample table holds 200,000 or so clones, of which more than 80% were seen once. About 12% of the sample lies in the top ten. Sequenced input: peripheral blood. The receptor set was obtained from an elderly woman with COVID-19, enrolled during active disease.

This clone appeared a few times. This rearrangement joins TRBV28 to TRBJ2-7; 9 bases are shared with TRBD1. This CDR3 region has 16 residues. Germline-derived CDR1 and CDR2 are MDHEN and SYDVKM. Trimming at V came to 3 bases and at J to 3 bases, leaving 9 bases not matched to a gene. The CDR3 loop reads CASSFHTRDRVYEQYF. DNA for the CDR3: TGTGCCAGCAGTTTCCACACTCGGGACAGGGTCTACGAGCAGTACTTC.

This chain links TRBV18 with TRBJ2-1, with D unclear. Trimming pared 6 bases from V and 8 bases from J, leaving 14 bases between. The CDR3 totals 13 residues. CDR1 and CDR2 (germline): KGHSH, LQKENI. CDR3 sequence: CASSPTLAHEQFF. In DNA form, the CDR3 reads TGTGCCAGCTCTCCTACCTTAGCCCATGAGCAGTTCTTC.

The chain couples TRBV6-5 to TRBJ1-4; D gene unclear. The germline V gene encodes CDR1 MNHEY and CDR2 SVGAGI. The CDR3 contains 14 residues. The V and J ends lost 4 bases and 7 bases respectively, with 13 bases between them. CDR3 residues: CASSSAVAGEKLFF. The CDR3 DNA reads TGTGCCAGCAGTTCCGCGGTCGCGGGTGAAAAACTGTTTTTT.

This clone was seen just once. A much bigger clone sits one base away, suggesting this may be a read error. The J gene is TRBJ2-2, the V gene TRBV7-3; D unclear. The length of the CDR3 is 12 residues. Germline loops: CDR1 SGHTA, CDR2 FQGTGA. V lost 5 bases, J lost 2 bases, and 3 bases lay in between. This CDR3 is CASSTNTGELFF. The CDR3 DNA reads TGTGCCAGCAGCACAAACACCGGGGAGCTGTTTTTT.

V and J are TRBV9 and TRBJ1-1; perhaps TRBD1 as D (6 bases). Germline CDR1 is SGDLS and CDR2 is YYNGEE. This CDR3 is built from 16 residues. V was pared by 4 bases and J by 0 bases, with 16 bases between. In nucleotides, the CDR3 is TGTGCCAGCAGCCTATTTGAGACAGGAATGAACACTGAAGCTTTCTTT. Its translation: CASSLFETGMNTEAFF.